This TCR beta chain is drawn from a study of cytomegalovirus exposure and HLA in healthy donors. PCR was performed using 60 Vbeta and 13 Jbeta primers. The protocol was immunoSEQ multiplex PCR, while the TCRdb copy is restricted to in-frame clones and leaves out a portion. The data hold 120,000 to 150,000 clones, with over 65% observed a single time. The CDR3 covers 16 residues. CDR1 is LNHDA and CDR2 is SQIVND in the germline V gene (reference sequence). The V gene lost 4 bases and the J gene lost 0 bases, with 13 bases spanning the gap. The V and J genes are TRBV19 and TRBJ1-5, with D perhaps matching TRBD1 (5 bases). Sequencing was carried out using PBMCs. The sequence derives from a man aged 40-49 years in good health and CMV-seropositive. The CDR3 sequence is CASSRGGNPSNQPQHF. CDR3 sequence (DNA): TGTGCCAGTAGTAGGGGCGGTAACCCTAGCAATCAGCCCCAGCATTTT.